The rows below give T cell receptor beta chains drawn from one sample of a study of blood T cell repertoires in COVID-19. Libraries were prepared by immunoSEQ multiplex PCR; TCRdb keeps only in-frame clonotypes and omits some of them. This sample has more than 200,000 clones, with 65% to 85% found just once. Material: peripheral blood. Receptors were obtained from a man aged 35 to 55 with acute or convalescent COVID-19. CDR3s leave out the opening cysteine and the closing phenylalanine or tryptophan. Each record gives: CDR3 protein, clone size, V gene. The size field is filled for only some rows; it gives once, few, many or a size class.

CDR3 protein: ASSILGSEETQY
clone size: .
V gene: TRBV19

CDR3 protein: ASSLGLAATYEQY
clone size: .
V gene: TRBV6-5

CDR3 protein: ASSQGMNTEAF
clone size: .
V gene: TRBV12-3/TRBV12-4

CDR3 protein: ASSWGGWGQPQH
clone size: .
V gene: TRBV6-5

CDR3 protein: ASSFSIAGSNEQF
clone size: .
V gene: TRBV27

CDR3 protein: AITGDATYEQY
clone size: .
V gene: TRBV10-3

CDR3 protein: ASSRRLAGGPNEQF
clone size: .
V gene: TRBV5-5

CDR3 protein: ASRGDTYEQY
clone size: .
V gene: TRBV19

CDR3 protein: ASKLRRESYGYT
clone size: few
V gene: TRBV19

CDR3 protein: ASSQDLGNQPQH
clone size: .
V gene: TRBV3-1/TRBV3-2